One and the same sample provided the 31 T cell receptor beta chains below, sequenced in a study of T-cell memory formation after mild COVID-19 listed by TCRdb under 2021. Library method: 5' RACE. Sequenced on an Illumina NovaSeq 6000. The raw public data were reprocessed by TCRdb itself: fastp quality trimming at Q25, MiXCR clonotype calling, in-frame beta chains only. Here each entry gathers all rows of one CDR3 protein and keeps the most common genes and DNA. This sample lists some 290,000 distinct CDR3 sequences; roughly 17% were detected once. The top ten hold over 20% of the sample. The sequencing sample was made of PBMCs or a T cell subset sorted from them (not recorded which). All receptors come from a man between 18 and 29 years old who had mild COVID-19 (a few samples of this study predate the infection). The sample titles of this study are shuffled in the database, so cell type and time point are left out; the donor was told from shared clones.

The rearrangement links TRBV7-9 to TRBJ1-2, with 9 bases identical to TRBD1. V lost 4 bases, J lost 3 bases, and 9 bases stayed unmatched. Germline lookup yields CDR1 SEHNR and CDR2 FQNEAQ (reference sequence). This CDR3 contains 16 residues. The CDR3 region has the DNA TGTGCCAGCAGCTCCATGGGGACAGGGCTTTACTATGGCTACACCTTC. Encoded protein: CASSSMGTGLYYGYTF.

This clonotype was seen more than once but under ten times. This chain uses TRBV6-5 with TRBJ2-5, with D unresolved. Trimming shortened V by 6 bases and J by 2 bases, and 10 bases separated the two germline ends. The CDR3 consists of 13 residues. Germline V gene data show CDR1 as MNHEY and CDR2 as SVGAGI. The CDR3 sequence is CASSEDLQETQYF. CDR3 DNA: TGTGCCAGCAGCGAGGACCTTCAAGAGACCCAGTACTTC.

This clonotype was detected ten times or more. The chain combines TRBV5-1 with TRBJ2-1; 10 bases are shared with TRBD2. Trimming at V came to 3 bases and at J to 8 bases, leaving 2 bases not matched to a gene. In germline, CDR1 is SGHRS, CDR2 YFSETQ. The CDR3 sequence is 13 residues long. CDR3 nucleotide sequence: TGCGCCAGCAGCTGGAGCGGGGGGGATGAGCAGTTCTTC. This gives the protein CASSWSGGDEQFF.

The chain is built from TRBV5-1 and TRBJ2-2; D ambiguous. Germline assignment: CDR1 SGHRS and CDR2 YFSETQ. The V and J ends lost 2 bases and 6 bases respectively, with 8 bases between them. The CDR3 runs to 13 residues. DNA for the CDR3: TGCGCCAGCAGCTTACGGGTACCCGGGGAGCTGTTTTTT. It codes for CASSLRVPGELFF.

The rearrangement links TRBV12-3 or TRBV12-4 to TRBJ2-2, with TRBD2 identical over 7 bases. The CDR3 runs to 14 residues. Unmatched junction bases numbered 2, after V lost 6 bases and J lost 1 base. In nucleotides, the CDR3 is TGTGCCAGCAGACTAGCGCAGAACACCGGGGAGCTGTTTTTT. Translated: CASRLAQNTGELFF.

The chain couples TRBV19 to TRBJ2-1, with D unclear. V was clipped by 1 base and J by 3 bases, with 10 bases between them. This CDR3 is 15 amino acids long. Germline values: CDR1 LNHDA, CDR2 SQIVND (reference sequence). CDR3 region: CASSIVHGIYNEQFF. For the CDR3, the DNA is TGTGCCAGTAGTATAGTCCACGGAATCTACAATGAGCAGTTCTTC.

The gene calls are TRBV6-6 and TRBJ1-6; TRBD1 might be the D (6 bases). The CDR3 has 20 amino acids. The V and J ends lost 2 bases and 1 base respectively, with 21 bases between them. CDR1 is MNHNY and CDR2 is SVGAGI in the germline V gene (reference sequence). Written as DNA, the CDR3 is TGTGCCAGCAGTTACCCGACCAGGGGCATTCCTCAATCCTATAATTCACCCCTCCACTTT. Its protein product is CASSYPTRGIPQSYNSPLHF.

This clonotype was counted between two and nine times. V gene TRBV29-1 combines with J gene TRBJ1-2, with 8 nucleotides matching TRBD1. This CDR3 has 14 amino acids. V was pared by 5 bases and J by 5 bases, with 10 bases of the junction left unmatched. Germline V gene data show CDR1 as SQVTM and CDR2 as ANQGSEA. The CDR3 here is CSVQRQGASYGYTF. The CDR3 region has the DNA TGCAGCGTTCAGCGCCAGGGGGCTTCTTATGGCTACACCTTC.

This chain joins TRBV19 and TRBJ1-1; D possibly corresponds to TRBD1 (5 bases). CDR1 and CDR2 (germline): LNHDA, SQIVND (reference sequence). The CDR3 sequence is 16 residues long. The V end was cut by 5 bases, the J end by 0 bases, with 16 bases between. CDR3: CASSPLSTGLNTEAFF. The CDR3 DNA sequence: TGTGCCAGTAGTCCTCTAAGTACGGGACTGAACACTGAAGCTTTCTTT.

J is TRBJ1-1 and V is TRBV5-1; no firm D call. Deletions cut 0 bases from V and 3 bases from J, with 6 bases between. The CDR3 runs 13 residues. CDR1 is SGHRS and CDR2 is YFSETQ in the germline V gene. The CDR3, as DNA: TGCGCCAGCAGCTTGGAGATGGACACTGAAGCTTTCTTT. Translating it yields CASSLEMDTEAFF. The full variable domain, in which reference TRBV5-1 and TRBJ1-1 provide the parts outside the CDR3, is KAGVTQTPRYLIKTRGQQVTLSCSPISGHRSVSWYQQTPGQGLQFLFEYFSETQRNKGNFPGRFSGRQFSNSRSEMNVSTLELGDSALYLCASSLEMDTEAFFGQGTRLTVV.

The chain links TRBV6-2 or TRBV6-3 to TRBJ1-2; no clear D. The ends were cut back, 1 base at V and 7 bases at J, with 13 bases in the middle. Per the germline V gene, CDR1 is MNHEY and CDR2 is SVGEGT. This CDR3 has 14 amino acids. The chain's CDR3 is CASSYLYTPLGYTF. The CDR3 nucleotides read TGTGCCAGCAGTTACTTATACACCCCGCTTGGCTACACCTTC.

The V gene is TRBV7-6, the J gene TRBJ2-3; D is perhaps TRBD1 (6 bases). The CDR3 runs to 16 residues. The germline CDR1 and CDR2 sequences are SGHVS and FNYEAQ. V shed 1 base and J shed 2 bases, with 13 bases lying between them. CDR3 residues: CASSLGVQGLTDTQYF. In nucleotides, the CDR3 is TGTGCCAGCAGCTTAGGGGTACAGGGCCTCACAGATACGCAGTATTTT. Full variable domain (remainder filled in from reference TRBV7-6 and TRBJ2-3): GAGVSQSPRYKVTKRGQDVALRCDPISGHVSLYWYRQALGQGPEFLTYFNYEAQQDKSGLPNDRFSAERPEGSISTLTIQRTEQRDSAMYRCASSLGVQGLTDTQYFGPGTRLTVL.

V is TRBV29-1 and J is TRBJ2-3; D is possibly TRBD1 (6 bases). CDR3 size: 15 residues. Germline V gives CDR1 SQVTM, CDR2 ANQGSEA. Trimming stripped 0 bases from V and 0 bases from J, with 10 bases between. CDR3: CSVEETGHSTDTQYF. The DNA for the CDR3 is TGCAGCGTTGAAGAGACAGGACATAGCACAGATACGCAGTATTTT.

The chain carries TRBV6-5 and TRBJ2-2; D might be TRBD2 (5 bases). The V gene's germline CDR1 is MNHEY and CDR2 SVGAGI. Trimming shortened V by 9 bases and J by 6 bases, and 17 bases separated the two germline ends. The CDR3 has 14 amino acids. CDR3 loop: CASYSGYNSGELFF. The CDR3 nucleotides read TGTGCCAGTTATTCGGGATACAACTCCGGGGAGCTGTTTTTT.

The chain carries TRBV6-5 and TRBJ1-2; perhaps TRBD1 as D (5 bases). CDR3 size: 13 residues. Germline lookup yields CDR1 MNHEY and CDR2 SVGAGI. The germline V and J ends were trimmed by 6 bases and 2 bases, with 10 bases remaining between them. CDR3 sequence (DNA): TGTGCCAGCAGCCGGGGGGGAAACTATGGCTACACCTTC. Its translation: CASSRGGNYGYTF.

This clonotype turned up a few times. V usage is TRBV7-2 and J usage is TRBJ1-2, with D possibly TRBD1 on 5 matching bases. V lost 2 bases and J 10 bases, leaving 14 bases between the germline ends. CDR3 size: 13 residues. Germline CDR1 is SGHTA and CDR2 is FQGNSA. The CDR3 loop reads CASSLNRKGDYTF. Here the CDR3 DNA reads TGTGCCAGCAGCTTAAATCGTAAAGGGGACTACACCTTC.

This clonotype has just a few counts. This chain connects TRBV4-3 to TRBJ2-3, with 7 bases matching TRBD2. The germline CDR1 and CDR2 sequences are LGHNA and YSLEER. V was clipped by 2 bases and J by 4 bases; unmatched bases: 9. This CDR3 has 16 amino acids. CDR3 nucleotides: TGCGCCAGCAGCCAAACCACCCCGAGCGGGGCAGATACGCAGTATTTT. Protein product: CASSQTTPSGADTQYF.

There are a few counts of this clonotype. The chain combines TRBV7-2 with TRBJ2-3; TRBD2 matches 7 bases. V shed 2 bases and J 5 bases; nucleotides not matched to a gene: 4. CDR3 size: 14 residues. In germline, CDR1 is SGHTA, CDR2 FQGNSA. The CDR3 loop is CASSLHTSVDTQYF. DNA for the CDR3: TGTGCCAGCAGCTTACACACTAGCGTAGATACGCAGTATTTT. The whole variable domain, remainder taken from reference TRBV7-2 and TRBJ2-3, is GAGVSQSPSNKVTEKGKDVELRCDPISGHTALYWYRQSLGQGLEFLIYFQGNSAPDKSGLPSDRFSAERTGGSVSTLTIQRTQQEDSAVYLCASSLHTSVDTQYFGPGTRLTVL.

This clonotype was picked up a small number of times. V gene TRBV5-1 combines with J gene TRBJ2-7, with D maybe TRBD2 (5 bases). The CDR3 extends over 16 amino acids. The V and J ends lost 4 bases and 9 bases respectively, with 26 bases between them. Germline CDR1 reads SGHRS; CDR2 reads YFSETQ. As DNA, the CDR3 is TGCGCCAGCAGCCTAGACTATGCGGGTACCCCAGTCGGGCAGTACTTC. It yields the protein CASSLDYAGTPVGQYF.

The CDR3 here is CASSITPGLAYNEQFF. The CDR3, as DNA: TGCGCCAGCAGCATCACTCCGGGACTAGCCTACAATGAGCAGTTCTTC. The gene calls are TRBV5-1 and TRBJ2-1, with TRBD2 matching 8 bases. CDR1 SGHRS and CDR2 YFSETQ come from the germline V gene. V lost 4 bases, J lost 2 bases, and 8 bases stayed unmatched. The CDR3 totals 16 residues.

A few counts support this clonotype. The chain links TRBV5-4 to TRBJ1-1; TRBD1 might be the D (6 bases). CDR1 and CDR2 (germline): SGHNT, YYREEE (reference sequence). The CDR3 runs to 15 residues. Trimming removed 1 base from V and 3 bases from J, with 13 bases in between. The CDR3, as DNA: TGTGCCAGCAGCTTGAAGGGGGTAGGTGACACTGAAGCTTTCTTT. Encoded protein: CASSLKGVGDTEAFF.

The chain recombines TRBV6-2 or TRBV6-3 with TRBJ2-4, with 11 positions matching TRBD2. The V gene end was trimmed by 7 bases and the J gene end by 0 bases; junction bases not matched to a gene: 17. CDR3 length: 20 residues. The germline CDR1 and CDR2 sequences are MNHEY and SVGEGT. The DNA for the CDR3 is TGTGCCAGCACCTACCCTACTAGCGGGGGTCCCAATTTAGCCAAAAACATTCAGTACTTC. This sequence encodes CASTYPTSGGPNLAKNIQYF.

The chain uses TRBV6-6 and TRBJ2-3; 12 nucleotides align to TRBD2. V dropped 2 bases and J dropped 4; count of bases not matched to a gene: 10. Germline CDR1 is MNHNY and CDR2 is SVGAGI (reference sequence). This CDR3 has 18 amino acids. The CDR3 sequence: CASSYLPRLAGGADTQYF. CDR3 DNA sequence: TGTGCCAGCAGTTACCTTCCCCGTCTAGCGGGGGGGGCAGATACGCAGTATTTT.

This chain connects TRBV7-8 to TRBJ2-1; D might be TRBD1 or TRBD2, each matching 5 bases. Germline V gene sequence: CDR1 SGHVS, CDR2 FQNEAQ. This CDR3 comprises 12 residues. The germline V and J ends were trimmed by 4 bases and 9 bases, with 10 bases remaining between them. The DNA for the CDR3 is TGTGCCAGCAGCTCAGGGAGTTTTGAGCAGTTCTTC. The encoded protein is CASSSGSFEQFF.

The chain combines TRBV7-6 with TRBJ2-2; D call uncertain. Germline values: CDR1 SGHVS, CDR2 FNYEAQ. There are 14 residues in the CDR3. Trimming took 5 bases from V and 6 from J, leaving 13 bases between them. CDR3 region: CASSLEANPGELFF. CDR3 DNA sequence: TGTGCCAGCAGCCTAGAAGCGAATCCCGGGGAGCTGTTTTTT.

This chain joins TRBV29-1 and TRBJ2-3; 7 nucleotides agree with TRBD2. CDR1 SQVTM and CDR2 ANQGSEA come from the germline V gene. V shed 3 bases and J 4 bases; nucleotides not matched to a gene: 7. The CDR3 runs 14 residues. The CDR3 bases are TGCAGCGTTGATCGAGCGGGGTATGCAGATACGCAGTATTTT. It codes for CSVDRAGYADTQYF.

This chain links TRBV9 with TRBJ2-7; 11 bases map to TRBD2. This CDR3 contains 15 residues. Unmatched junction bases numbered 4, after V lost 3 bases and J lost 2 bases. The V gene's germline CDR1 is SGDLS and CDR2 YYNGEE. This CDR3 is CASSGGTSGPYEQYF. The DNA for the CDR3 is TGTGCCAGCAGCGGGGGGACTAGCGGTCCCTACGAGCAGTACTTC.

This clonotype was counted a few times. The gene calls are TRBV4-3 and TRBJ1-2; a weak D match, TRBD1 (5 bases). V dropped 6 bases and J dropped 9 bases, with 17 bases sitting between them. The CDR3 covers 13 residues. Germline CDR1 LGHNA, CDR2 YSLEER. CDR3 loop: CASSFRGEGSYTF. DNA for the CDR3: TGCGCCAGCAGTTTTAGAGGAGAGGGGAGCTACACCTTC.

This chain uses TRBV7-2 with TRBJ1-1, with 7 bases lining up with TRBD1. This CDR3 has 16 amino acids. The junction had 11 bases not matched to a gene; V was cut back by 7 bases and J by 0 bases. The V gene's germline CDR1 is SGHTA and CDR2 FQGNSA. CDR3 nucleotides: TGTGCCAGCACCGACAGGGCTCAACAAATGAACACTGAAGCTTTCTTT. Translating it yields CASTDRAQQMNTEAFF.

This clonotype occurred a few times. V is TRBV21-1 and J is TRBJ2-7; TRBD2 is the table's D call and was not checked against the DNA. TRBV21-1 is labeled a pseudogene. This CDR3 spans 19 amino acids. In DNA form, the CDR3 reads TGTGCCAGCAGCAAAGGAGCCAGTAGCGGGGTCTCCAGCTCCTACGAGCAGTACGTC. Its translation: CASSKGASSGVSSSYEQYV.

The table lists this clonotype with many counts. The chain is built from TRBV7-9 and TRBJ2-1, with 7 nucleotides matching TRBD2. The CDR3 contains 14 residues. Germline V lookup: CDR1 SEHNR, CDR2 FQNEAQ (reference sequence). Trimming took 2 bases from V and 3 from J; bases not matched to a gene: 1. This chain's CDR3 is CASSLPGGYNEQFF. The CDR3 DNA reads as TGTGCCAGCAGCTTACCGGGGGGCTACAATGAGCAGTTCTTC.